These T cell receptor beta chains were read from a single sample in a study of cytomegalovirus exposure and HLA in healthy donors. The repertoire was sequenced with immunoSEQ multiplex PCR; TCRdb's copy has only in-frame clones and lacks some. In the table there are about 160,000 clones, approximately 77% of which are singletons. Sequenced input: PBMCs. Receptors were obtained from a man aged 25 to 45 in good health and CMV-seropositive. The CDR3 runs from the conserved cysteine through the conserved F or W. D genes are given only for firm matches. The listing skips clone size in some rows; elsewhere it reads once, few, many or a size class.

.	TRBV11-2	TRBJ1-2	TRBD1	CASSLMTGQDYGYTF	TGTGCCAGCAGCTTAATGACAGGGCAGGACTATGGCTACACCTTC
once	TRBV7-3	TRBJ2-2	TRBD1	CASSSRQGGTGELFF	TGTGCCAGCAGCTCGCGACAGGGGGGCACCGGGGAGCTGTTTTTT
.	TRBV7-5	TRBJ1-4	.	CARSPATGGRGHEKLFF	TGTGCCAGAAGCCCCGCTACAGGGGGTAGGGGACATGAAAAACTGTTTTTT
.	TRBV6-1	TRBJ2-1	.	CASSEGVGGHNEQFF	TGTGCCAGCAGTGAAGGTGTAGGGGGTCACAATGAGCAGTTCTTC
.	TRBV5-1	TRBJ2-3	.	CASSLSGESTDTQYF	TGCGCCAGCAGCTTGTCGGGAGAAAGCACAGATACGCAGTATTTT
.	TRBV27	TRBJ1-1	.	CASSYSGDSDTEAFF	TGTGCCAGCAGTTACTCCGGGGATAGCGATACTGAAGCTTTCTTT
.	TRBV12-5	TRBJ1-1	.	CASGLTTGTEAFF	TGTGCTAGTGGTTTGACCACAGGGACTGAAGCTTTCTTT
.	TRBV5-4	TRBJ2-1	TRBD2	CASSSLAGVTYSEQFF	TGTGCCAGCAGCTCTCTAGCGGGTGTAACCTACAGTGAGCAGTTCTTC
.	TRBV21-1	TRBJ1-3	.	CASSKRAQGGVGSENSGNTIYF	TGTGCCAGCAGCAAACGCGCACAGGGGGGCGTTGGGTCGGAAAACTCTGGAAACACCATATATTTT
.	TRBV9	TRBJ2-3	TRBD2	CASSPSWGGGVTDTQYF	TGTGCCAGCAGCCCCTCGTGGGGCGGGGGAGTCACAGATACGCAGTATTTT
.	TRBV4-1	TRBJ1-1	TRBD1	CASSRQTGGAATEAFF	TGCGCCAGCAGCCGGCAAACAGGGGGCGCGGCCACTGAAGCTTTCTTT